The sample holds a few counts of the clone carrying this T cell receptor (beta chain). Its matching antigen is unknown. This specimen comes from a study of T cell repertoires in cytomegalovirus infection. General observations from the study: The ex vivo response was dominated by HLA-C-restricted CMV-specific TCR beta clonotypes.

Each CDR3 protein gets one entry after TCRdb re-called the reads with MiXCR. The sample holds some 940,000 distinct CDR3 sequences, around 30% seen once. The V end lost 3 bases, the J end lost 0 bases, and 9 bases lay between the germline ends. Germline CDR1 is MNHEY and CDR2 is SMNVEV (reference sequence). The CDR3 spans 15 residues. The clonotype comes from a human donor in good health (CMV status not recorded). Some clones in this sample may be carry-over from other donors' samples. The sample was cultured CD8+ T cells from PBMCs, taken from culture after CMV antigen stimulation. The rearrangement links TRBV27 to TRBJ2-1, with no clear D. The CDR3 region has the DNA TGTGCCAGCAGTTTTATGGGAAGCTCCTACAATGAGCAGTTCTTC. The encoded protein is CASSFMGSSYNEQFF.